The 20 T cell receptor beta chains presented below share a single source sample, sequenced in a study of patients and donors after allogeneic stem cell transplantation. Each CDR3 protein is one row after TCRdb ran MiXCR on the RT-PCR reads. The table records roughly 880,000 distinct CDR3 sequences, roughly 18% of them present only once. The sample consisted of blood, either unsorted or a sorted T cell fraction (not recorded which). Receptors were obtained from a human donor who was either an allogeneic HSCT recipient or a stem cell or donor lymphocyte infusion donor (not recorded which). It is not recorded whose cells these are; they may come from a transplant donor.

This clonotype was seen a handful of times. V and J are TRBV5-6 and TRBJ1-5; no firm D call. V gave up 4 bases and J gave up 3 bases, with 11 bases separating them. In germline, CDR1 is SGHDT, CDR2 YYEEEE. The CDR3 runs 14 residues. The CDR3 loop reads CASSGRKDNQPQHF. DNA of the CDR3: TGTGCCAGCAGCGGACGGAAAGACAATCAGCCCCAGCATTTT.

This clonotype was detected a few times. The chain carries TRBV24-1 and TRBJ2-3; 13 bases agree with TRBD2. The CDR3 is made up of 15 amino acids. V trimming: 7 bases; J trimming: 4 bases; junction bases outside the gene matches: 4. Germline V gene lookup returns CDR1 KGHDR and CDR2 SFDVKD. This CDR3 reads CATRPGLAGADTQYF. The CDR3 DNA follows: TGTGCCACCAGGCCTGGACTAGCGGGAGCAGATACGCAGTATTTT.

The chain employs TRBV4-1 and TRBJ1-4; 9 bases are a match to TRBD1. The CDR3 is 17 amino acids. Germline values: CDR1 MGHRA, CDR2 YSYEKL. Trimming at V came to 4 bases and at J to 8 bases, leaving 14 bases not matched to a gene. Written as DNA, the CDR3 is TGCGCCAGCAGCCGGAAGGTACCGGGACAGGGAAAAGAAAAACTGTTTTTT. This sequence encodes CASSRKVPGQGKEKLFF.

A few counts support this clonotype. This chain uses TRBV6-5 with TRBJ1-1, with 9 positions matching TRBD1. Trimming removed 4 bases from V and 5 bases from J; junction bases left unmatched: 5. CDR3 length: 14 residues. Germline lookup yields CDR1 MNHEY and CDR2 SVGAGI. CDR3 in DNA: TGTGCCAGCAGTTCCCTACAGGGGGCAACTGAAGCTTTCTTT. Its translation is CASSSLQGATEAFF.

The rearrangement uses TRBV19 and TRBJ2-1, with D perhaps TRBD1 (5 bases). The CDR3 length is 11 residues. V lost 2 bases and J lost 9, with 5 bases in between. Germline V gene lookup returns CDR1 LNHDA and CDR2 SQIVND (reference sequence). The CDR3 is CASSIRGEQFF. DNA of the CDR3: TGTGCCAGTAGTATAAGGGGTGAGCAGTTCTTC.

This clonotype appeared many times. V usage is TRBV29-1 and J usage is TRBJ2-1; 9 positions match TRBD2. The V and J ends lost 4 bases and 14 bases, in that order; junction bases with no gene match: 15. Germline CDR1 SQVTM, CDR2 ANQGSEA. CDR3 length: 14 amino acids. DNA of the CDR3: TGCAGCGTTGGGGATGGACTAGCGAGGGGCAAGGAGTTCTTC. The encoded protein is CSVGDGLARGKEFF.

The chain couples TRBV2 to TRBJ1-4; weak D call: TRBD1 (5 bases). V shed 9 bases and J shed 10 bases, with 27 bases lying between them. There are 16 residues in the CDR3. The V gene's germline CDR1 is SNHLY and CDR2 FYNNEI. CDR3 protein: CARLYLGRGQKGKLFF. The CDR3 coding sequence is TGTGCCAGACTCTACCTGGGGAGGGGCCAGAAGGGAAAACTGTTTTTT.

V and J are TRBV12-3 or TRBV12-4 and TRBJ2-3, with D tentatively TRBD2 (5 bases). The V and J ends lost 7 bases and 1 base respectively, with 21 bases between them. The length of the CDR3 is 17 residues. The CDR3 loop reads CASTQRAVAPGTDTQYF. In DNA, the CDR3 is TGTGCCAGCACCCAACGTGCCGTAGCGCCCGGCACAGATACGCAGTATTTT.

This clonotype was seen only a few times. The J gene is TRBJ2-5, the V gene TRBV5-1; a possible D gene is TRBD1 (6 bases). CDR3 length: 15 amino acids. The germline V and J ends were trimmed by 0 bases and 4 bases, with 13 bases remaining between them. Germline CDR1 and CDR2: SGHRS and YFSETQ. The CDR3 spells CASSLARGLLETQYF. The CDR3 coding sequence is TGCGCCAGCAGCTTGGCCAGGGGTTTATTAGAGACCCAGTACTTC.

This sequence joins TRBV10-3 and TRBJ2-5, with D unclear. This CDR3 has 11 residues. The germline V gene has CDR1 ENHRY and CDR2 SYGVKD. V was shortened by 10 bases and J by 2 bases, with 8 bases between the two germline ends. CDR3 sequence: CATRGQETQYF. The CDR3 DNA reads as TGTGCCACCAGAGGACAAGAGACCCAGTACTTC.

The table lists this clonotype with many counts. The DNA for the CDR3 is TGTGCCAGCAGCTTGACCAACAGGGGGTCAATCCATGGCTACACCTTC. It is translated as CASSLTNRGSIHGYTF. The chain is built from TRBV7-8 and TRBJ1-2, with 8 bases that match TRBD1. The CDR3 is made up of 16 amino acids. The V gene's germline CDR1 is SGHVS and CDR2 FQNEAQ. Trimming at V came to 3 bases and at J to 6 bases, leaving 12 bases not matched to a gene.

DNA of the CDR3: TGCGCCAGCAGCCAAGAAGCTGCTTACCTCTCTGGGGCCAACGTCCTGACTTTC. Its translation: CASSQEAAYLSGANVLTF. This chain uses TRBV4-1 with TRBJ2-6; no clear D gene. V dropped 0 bases and J dropped 0 bases, with 12 bases sitting between them. The CDR3 is 18 residues long. CDR1 is MGHRA and CDR2 is YSYEKL in the germline V gene.

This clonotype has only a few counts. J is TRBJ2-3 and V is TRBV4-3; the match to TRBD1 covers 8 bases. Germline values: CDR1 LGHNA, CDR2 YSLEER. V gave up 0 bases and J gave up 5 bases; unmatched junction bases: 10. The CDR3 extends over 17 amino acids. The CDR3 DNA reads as TGCGCCAGCAGCCAAGAACGACAGGGGCTGTATGAAGATACGCAGTATTTT. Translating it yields CASSQERQGLYEDTQYF.

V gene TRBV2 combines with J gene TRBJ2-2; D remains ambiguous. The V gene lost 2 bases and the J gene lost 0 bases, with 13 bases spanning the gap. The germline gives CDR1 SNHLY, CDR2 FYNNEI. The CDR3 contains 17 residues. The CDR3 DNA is TGTGCCAGCAGTGAACCCGGGCAGGTCACGAACACCGGGGAGCTGTTTTTT. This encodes CASSEPGQVTNTGELFF.

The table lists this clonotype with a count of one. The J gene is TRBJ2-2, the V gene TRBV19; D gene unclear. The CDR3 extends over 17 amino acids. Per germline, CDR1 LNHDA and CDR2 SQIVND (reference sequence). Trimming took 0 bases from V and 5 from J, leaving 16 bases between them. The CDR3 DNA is TGTGCCAGTAGTATAGATGGTGACCGAATTATTACCGGGGAGCTGTTTTTT. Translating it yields CASSIDGDRIITGELFF. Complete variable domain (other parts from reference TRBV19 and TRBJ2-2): DGGITQSPKYLFRKEGQNVTLSCEQNLNHDAMYWYRQDPGQGLRLIYYSQIVNDFQKGDIAEGYSVSREKKESFPLTVTSAQKNPTAFYLCASSIDGDRIITGELFFGEGSRLTVL.

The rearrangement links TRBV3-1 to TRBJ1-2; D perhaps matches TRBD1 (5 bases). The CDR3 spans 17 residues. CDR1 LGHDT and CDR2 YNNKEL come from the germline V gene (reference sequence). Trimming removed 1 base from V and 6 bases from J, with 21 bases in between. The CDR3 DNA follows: TGTGCCAGCAGCCAAGGACTAAATCGACAGACCGTGCATGGCTACACCTTC. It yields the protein CASSQGLNRQTVHGYTF.

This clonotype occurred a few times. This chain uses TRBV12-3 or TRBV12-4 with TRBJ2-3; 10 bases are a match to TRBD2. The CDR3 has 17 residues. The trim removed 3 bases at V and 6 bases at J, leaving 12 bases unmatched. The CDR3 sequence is CASSFQLAGGPSDTQYF. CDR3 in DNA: TGTGCCAGCAGTTTCCAGTTAGCGGGGGGTCCCTCGGATACGCAGTATTTT.

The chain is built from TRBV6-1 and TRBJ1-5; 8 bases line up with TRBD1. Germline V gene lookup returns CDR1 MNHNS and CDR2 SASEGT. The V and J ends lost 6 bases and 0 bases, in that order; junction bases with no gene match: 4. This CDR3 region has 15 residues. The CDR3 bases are TGTGCCAGCAGACAGACAGGGGATAGCAATCAGCCCCAGCATTTT. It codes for CASRQTGDSNQPQHF.

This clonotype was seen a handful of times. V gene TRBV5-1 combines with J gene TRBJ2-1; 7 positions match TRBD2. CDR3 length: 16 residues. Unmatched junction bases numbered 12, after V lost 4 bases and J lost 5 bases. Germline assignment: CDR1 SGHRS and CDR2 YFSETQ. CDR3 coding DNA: TGCGCCAGCAGCCCGGGGAGCGGGGTAGGGAACAATGAGCAGTTCTTC. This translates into CASSPGSGVGNNEQFF.

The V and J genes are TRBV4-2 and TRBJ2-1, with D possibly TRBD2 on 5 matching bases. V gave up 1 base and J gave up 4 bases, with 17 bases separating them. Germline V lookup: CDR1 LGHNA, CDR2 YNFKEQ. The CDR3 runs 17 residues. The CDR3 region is CASSQGGERHTYNEQFF. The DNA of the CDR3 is TGTGCCAGCAGCCAAGGTGGTGAGCGGCACACATACAATGAGCAGTTCTTC.